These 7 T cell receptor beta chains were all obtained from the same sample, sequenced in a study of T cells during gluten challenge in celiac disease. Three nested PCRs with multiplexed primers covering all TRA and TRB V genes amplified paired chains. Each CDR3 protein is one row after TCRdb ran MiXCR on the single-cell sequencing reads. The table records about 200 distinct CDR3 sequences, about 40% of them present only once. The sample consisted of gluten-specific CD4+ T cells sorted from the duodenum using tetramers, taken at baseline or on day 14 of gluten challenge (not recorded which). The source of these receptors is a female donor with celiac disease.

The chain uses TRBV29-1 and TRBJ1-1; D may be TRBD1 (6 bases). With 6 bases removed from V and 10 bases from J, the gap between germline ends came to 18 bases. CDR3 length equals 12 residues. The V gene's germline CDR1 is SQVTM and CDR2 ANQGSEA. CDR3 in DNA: TGCAGCGTGGAGGACAGTGATGGCCCAGCTTTCTTT. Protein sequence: CSVEDSDGPAFF.

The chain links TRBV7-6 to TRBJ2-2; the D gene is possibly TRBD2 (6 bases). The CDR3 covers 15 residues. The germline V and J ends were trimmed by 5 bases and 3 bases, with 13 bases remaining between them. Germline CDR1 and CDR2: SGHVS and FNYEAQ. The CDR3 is CASSRGTWDTGELFF. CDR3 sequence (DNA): TGTGCCAGCAGCCGCGGGACTTGGGACACCGGGGAGCTGTTTTTT.

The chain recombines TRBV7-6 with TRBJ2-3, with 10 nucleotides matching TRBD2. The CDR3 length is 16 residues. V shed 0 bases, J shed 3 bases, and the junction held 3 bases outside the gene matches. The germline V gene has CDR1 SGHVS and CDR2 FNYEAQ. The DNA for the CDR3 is TGTGCCAGCAGCTTAGCGGCAGCGGGGGGGACAGATACGCAGTATTTT. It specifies CASSLAAAGGTDTQYF.

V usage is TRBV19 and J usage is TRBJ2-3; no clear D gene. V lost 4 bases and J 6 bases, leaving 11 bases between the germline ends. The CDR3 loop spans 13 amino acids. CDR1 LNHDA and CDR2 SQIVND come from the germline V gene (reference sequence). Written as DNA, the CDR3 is TGTGCCAGTAGTACTGAGGTCTTGGATACGCAGTATTTT. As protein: CASSTEVLDTQYF. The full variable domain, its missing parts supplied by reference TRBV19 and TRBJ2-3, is DGGITQSPKYLFRKEGQNVTLSCEQNLNHDAMYWYRQDPGQGLRLIYYSQIVNDFQKGDIAEGYSVSREKKESFPLTVTSAQKNPTAFYLCASSTEVLDTQYFGPGTRLTVL.

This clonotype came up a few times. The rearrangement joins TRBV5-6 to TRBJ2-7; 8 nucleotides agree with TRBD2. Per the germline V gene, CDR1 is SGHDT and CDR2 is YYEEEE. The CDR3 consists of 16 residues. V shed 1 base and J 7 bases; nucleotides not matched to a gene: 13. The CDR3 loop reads CASSLFGLAGSGEQYF. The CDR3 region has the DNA TGTGCCAGCAGCTTGTTTGGACTAGCAGGGAGTGGAGAGCAGTACTTC.

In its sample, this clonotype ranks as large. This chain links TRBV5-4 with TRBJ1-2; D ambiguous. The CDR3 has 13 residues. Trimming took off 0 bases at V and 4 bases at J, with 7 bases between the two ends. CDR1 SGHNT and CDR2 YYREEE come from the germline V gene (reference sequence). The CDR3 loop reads CASSLASGYGYTF. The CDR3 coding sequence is TGTGCCAGCAGCTTGGCCTCGGGCTATGGCTACACCTTC.

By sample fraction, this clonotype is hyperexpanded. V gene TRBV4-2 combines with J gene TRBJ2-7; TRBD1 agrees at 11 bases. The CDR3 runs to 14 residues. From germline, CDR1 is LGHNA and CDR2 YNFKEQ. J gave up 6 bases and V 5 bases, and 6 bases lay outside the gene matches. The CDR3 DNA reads TGTGCCAGCAGCGCCCGGGACAGGGGGTCCGAGCAGTACTTC. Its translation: CASSARDRGSEQYF.